This is a list of T cell receptor beta chains from one sample in a study of beta chain features in type 1 diabetes. Measured with immunoSEQ multiplex PCR; TCRdb has only the in-frame clones, and not every one. Among 250,000 to 300,000 clones, approximately 15% were seen once, and the ten largest hold less than 0.02%. Sequences were obtained from naive CD4+ T cells from blood. These receptors were taken from a man younger than 45 with type 1 diabetes. Each CDR3 is given with its conserved first and last residue. The order of the fields is V gene, CDR3 length, CDR3 protein.

v_call: TRBV7-9
cdr3_length: 14
cdr3_aa: CASSPRQNTGELFF

v_call: TRBV7-2
cdr3_length: 14
cdr3_aa: CASSFTSGSYEQYF

v_call: TRBV5-4
cdr3_length: 16
cdr3_aa: CASSAPLAGGLGELFF

v_call: TRBV11-2
cdr3_length: 15
cdr3_aa: CASSLGGPIQETQYF

v_call: TRBV7-9
cdr3_length: 11
cdr3_aa: CASSSGDEQYF

v_call: TRBV18
cdr3_length: 17
cdr3_aa: CASSRALPGTGEDTQYF

v_call: TRBV28
cdr3_length: 13
cdr3_aa: CASSLSRVLGYTF

v_call: TRBV15
cdr3_length: 13
cdr3_aa: CATSIGGGDTQYF

v_call: TRBV30
cdr3_length: 14
cdr3_aa: CAWRGGRGRDTQYF

v_call: TRBV19
cdr3_length: 14
cdr3_aa: CASSATGGRTEAFF

v_call: TRBV5-1
cdr3_length: 15
cdr3_aa: CASSRFGQGAYEQYF

v_call: TRBV28
cdr3_length: 13
cdr3_aa: CGAGTGAHREAFF

v_call: TRBV28
cdr3_length: 14
cdr3_aa: CASQYVRGPSGYTF

v_call: TRBV4-3
cdr3_length: 13
cdr3_aa: CASSQDRGLSQYF

v_call: TRBV30
cdr3_length: 11
cdr3_aa: CAWSVSGGYTF

v_call: TRBV18
cdr3_length: 15
cdr3_aa: CASSPGQGVFETQYF

v_call: TRBV7-2
cdr3_length: 15
cdr3_aa: CASSSRGTREETQYF

v_call: TRBV5-4
cdr3_length: 14
cdr3_aa: CASSLVAGVREQYF

v_call: TRBV5-4
cdr3_length: 16
cdr3_aa: CASSSRTSGRVETQYF

v_call: TRBV30
cdr3_length: 15
cdr3_aa: CAWSPLGQANTEAFF

v_call: TRBV27
cdr3_length: 16
cdr3_aa: CASFTFWGTGVPEAFF

v_call: TRBV9
cdr3_length: 14
cdr3_aa: CASSGDMPTGELFF

v_call: TRBV10-3
cdr3_length: 16
cdr3_aa: CAISDRTGRLNTEAFF

v_call: TRBV10-3
cdr3_length: 14
cdr3_aa: CAISEPRVAYEQYF

v_call: TRBV27
cdr3_length: 13
cdr3_aa: CASTAVGADTQYF

v_call: TRBV7-2
cdr3_length: 14
cdr3_aa: CASSPQQGNTEAFF

v_call: TRBV15
cdr3_length: 15
cdr3_aa: CATSRGGQGADTQYF

v_call: TRBV5-1
cdr3_length: 16
cdr3_aa: CASSLQAGASTDTQYF

v_call: TRBV19
cdr3_length: 13
cdr3_aa: CASKTGAATEAFF

v_call: TRBV4-3
cdr3_length: 16
cdr3_aa: CASSQDRPHLAGTQFF

v_call: TRBV4-3
cdr3_length: 18
cdr3_aa: CASSQESVGRQGAYGYTF

v_call: TRBV2
cdr3_length: 15
cdr3_aa: CASRYYRAPQETQYF

v_call: TRBV30
cdr3_length: 13
cdr3_aa: CAWSTSGPGTQYF

v_call: TRBV9
cdr3_length: 16
cdr3_aa: CASSVVRKGGGKTQYF

v_call: TRBV14
cdr3_length: 14
cdr3_aa: CASSQVAGGHEQFF